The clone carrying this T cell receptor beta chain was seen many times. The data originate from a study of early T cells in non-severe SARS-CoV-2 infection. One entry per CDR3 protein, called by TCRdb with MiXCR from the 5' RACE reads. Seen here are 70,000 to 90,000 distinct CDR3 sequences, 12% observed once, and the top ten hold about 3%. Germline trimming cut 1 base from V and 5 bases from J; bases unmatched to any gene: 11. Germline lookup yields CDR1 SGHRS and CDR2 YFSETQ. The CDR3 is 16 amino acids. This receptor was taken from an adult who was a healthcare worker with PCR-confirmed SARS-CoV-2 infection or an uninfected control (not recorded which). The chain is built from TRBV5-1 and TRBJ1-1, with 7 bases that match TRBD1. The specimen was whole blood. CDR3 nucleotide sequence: TGCGCCAGCAGCTTGTCGCCAGGGGGACTCGGGACTGAAGCTTTCTTT. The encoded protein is CASSLSPGGLGTEAFF. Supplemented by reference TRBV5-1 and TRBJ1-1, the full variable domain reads KAGVTQTPRYLIKTRGQQVTLSCSPISGHRSVSWYQQTPGQGLQFLFEYFSETQRNKGNFPGRFSGRQFSNSRSEMNVSTLELGDSALYLCASSLSPGGLGTEAFFGQGTRLTVV.